The T cell receptor (beta chain) under discussion was sequenced for a study of T-cell reconstitution after alpha-beta-depleted transplantation in children. Study-level results: Surviving recipient T cells and intrathymic progenitors accounted for some patients' high TCRbeta diversity at day 60. After one year, T-cell counts and TCRbeta diversity mostly came from new T cells.

Unique molecular identifiers were incorporated when the TCRbeta library was constructed. Using its own MiXCR run on the PCR reads, TCRdb lists one record per CDR3 protein. The repertoire consists of approximately 500,000 distinct CDR3 sequences, with about 11% occurring once and the leading ten covering about 2.1%. The CDR3 covers 13 residues. Germline assignment: CDR1 SGHNT and CDR2 YYREEE (reference sequence). V shed 0 bases, J shed 9 bases, and the junction held 3 bases outside the gene matches. About this clonotype: Its antigen remains unidentified.

The receptor was derived from a child aged 2 to 9 with inherited bone marrow failure, due to receive a stem cell transplant. The specimen was PBMCs, collected before TCRalphabeta/CD19-depleted stem cell transplant. V and J are TRBV5-4 and TRBJ2-3, with TRBD2 identical over 8 bases. The CDR3 spells CASSLGGRWTQYF. In DNA, the CDR3 is TGTGCCAGCAGCTTGGGCGGGAGGTGGACGCAGTATTTT.